Shown below are 9 T cell receptor beta chains from a single sample sequenced in a study of blood T cell repertoires in COVID-19 (TCRdb year 2020). The library came from the immunoSEQ multiplex PCR assay. Held by TCRdb, this immuneACCESS table contains in-frame sequences only and omits some clones. Under half of the omission traces to an unresolved V gene where checked; the cause of the rest is unknown. For this sample there are 350,000 to 400,000 clones; roughly nine tenths appear just once. The ten largest make up 0.8% to 0.9% of the sample. What was sequenced was PBMCs or T cells enriched from blood (not recorded which). The receptors derive from a woman aged 40 to 49 who had been exposed to COVID-19.

The chain employs TRBV30 and TRBJ2-3; D is unclear. The CDR3 is 14 amino acids. CDR1 GTSNPN and CDR2 SVGIG come from the germline V gene (reference sequence). With 0 bases removed from V and 6 bases from J, the gap between germline ends came to 13 bases. As DNA, the CDR3 is TGTGCCTGGAGTGTGATAGCTCCCCCGGATACGCAGTATTTT. It is translated as CAWSVIAPPDTQYF.

The chain uses TRBV27 and TRBJ1-5; perhaps TRBD1 as D (6 bases). CDR3 length: 14 residues. Trimming pared 3 bases from V and 4 bases from J, leaving 10 bases between. Germline V gene data show CDR1 as MNHEY and CDR2 as SMNVEV (reference sequence). CDR3 in amino acids: CASSFKTGNQPQHF. In DNA form, the CDR3 reads TGTGCCAGCAGTTTTAAAACAGGGAATCAGCCCCAGCATTTT.

This clone appeared a few times. The chain links TRBV6-5 to TRBJ1-2; weak D call: TRBD1 (6 bases). CDR1 and CDR2 (germline): MNHEY, SVGAGI. There are 12 residues in the CDR3. Trimming took off 3 bases at V and 6 bases at J, with 8 bases between the two ends. CDR3 coding DNA: TGTGCCAGCAGTTATCAGGGGAATGGCTACACCTTC. Encoded protein: CASSYQGNGYTF.

J is TRBJ1-5 and V is TRBV3-1 (or the pseudogene TRBV3-2); D is unclear. Trimming shortened V by 1 base and J by 1 base, and 17 bases separated the two germline ends. Looked up from germline, CDR1 is LGHDT and CDR2 is YNNKEL (reference sequence). CDR3 length: 18 amino acids. CDR3 in amino acids: CASSQGGEGGASNQPQHF. The CDR3 nucleotides are TGTGCCAGCAGCCAAGGGGGTGAGGGCGGAGCGAGCAATCAGCCCCAGCATTTT.

The genes are TRBV5-6 and TRBJ2-7; tentative D call: TRBD2 (5 bases). The germline CDR1 and CDR2 sequences are SGHDT and YYEEEE. The CDR3 is made up of 13 amino acids. V lost 2 bases, J lost 2 bases, and 8 bases lay in between. The DNA for the CDR3 is TGTGCCAGCAGCTTATTCGGGACCTACGAGCAGTACTTC. This sequence encodes CASSLFGTYEQYF.

V usage is TRBV7-6 and J usage is TRBJ1-1; D perhaps matches TRBD1 (5 bases). Germline lookup yields CDR1 SGHVS and CDR2 FNYEAQ. Between the trimmed V and J ends, which lost 1 base and 3 bases, there was a span of 9 bases. The CDR3 has 14 residues. The CDR3 DNA is TGTGCCAGCAGCTTAGGGCCGGGGGACACTGAAGCTTTCTTT. Translation gives CASSLGPGDTEAFF.

In the case of this clone: The CDR3 does not close with the conserved phenylalanine or tryptophan, likely indicating a read error. The limits of the CDR3 on the DNA are not certain, so only TCRdb's listed CDR3 is given. The rearrangement uses TRBV23-1 and TRBJ2-2; TRBD1, the table's D call, lacks a check against the DNA. TRBV23-1 is flagged as an ORF with uncertain function. The CDR3 length equals 10 residues, ends included. CDR3: CASSSPGTGV.

The gene calls are TRBV29-1 and TRBJ1-2; the match to TRBD1 covers 7 bases. Germline V gene lookup returns CDR1 SQVTM and CDR2 ANQGSEA. The J segment lost 4 bases and the V segment lost 1 base, leaving 15 bases of the junction unmatched. The length of the CDR3 is 17 residues. CDR3 sequence (DNA): TGCAGCGTTGAAGTGCACATTCCGTCGACAGGGCCCTATGGCTACACCTTC. This translates into CSVEVHIPSTGPYGYTF.

The V call is TRBV18, the J call TRBJ2-1; D remains unclear. The CDR3 contains 14 residues. Trimming cost V 0 bases and J 2 bases, with 5 bases left between them. Looked up from germline, CDR1 is KGHSH and CDR2 is LQKENI. The CDR3 DNA reads TGTGCCAGCTCACCACCGCGGCCCTACAATGAGCAGTTCTTC. Its translation: CASSPPRPYNEQFF.